This entry lists 18 T cell receptor beta chains sequenced from one sample in a study of T cells in Graves' hyperthyroidism and ophthalmopathy. Amplification yielded TCR beta CDR3 regions, with RNA transcripts as the source. First-round RT-PCR of the TCR CDR3 relied on the HTBI primer set. MiXCR, applied by TCRdb to the multiplex PCR reads, yields one record per CDR3 protein. The table lists 550,000 to 800,000 distinct CDR3 sequences, about 18% of them singletons. Sequencing was carried out using blood. The receptors here all came from a man aged 45-65 years with Graves' hyperthyroidism.

This rearrangement joins TRBV5-6 to TRBJ1-2, with a tentative D call TRBD1 (6 bases). V was clipped by 4 bases and J by 8 bases, with 18 bases between them. The V gene's germline CDR1 is SGHDT and CDR2 YYEEEE. The CDR3 loop spans 14 amino acids. Here the CDR3 reads CASSPSSGARGYTF. The CDR3 DNA reads TGTGCCAGCAGCCCCAGTTCGGGGGCCAGGGGCTACACCTTC.

At least ten counts were recorded for this clonotype. The rearrangement uses TRBV11-2 and TRBJ2-1, with D uncertain. This CDR3 contains 13 residues. With 5 bases removed from V and 7 bases from J, the gap between germline ends came to 12 bases. Germline assignment: CDR1 SGHAT and CDR2 FQNNGV. The CDR3 DNA sequence: TGTGCCAGCAGCCCAGGCCCTTTAAATGAGCAGTTCTTC. It is translated as CASSPGPLNEQFF. Variable domain in full (rest from reference TRBV11-2 and TRBJ2-1): EAGVAQSPRYKIIEKRQSVAFWCNPISGHATLYWYQQILGQGPKLLIQFQNNGVVDDSQLPKDRFSAERLKGVDSTLKIQPAKLEDSAVYLCASSPGPLNEQFFGPGTRLTVL.

This clonotype turned up a few times. The V and J genes are TRBV20-1 and TRBJ1-3; 7 bases map to TRBD1. Trimming took 6 bases from V and 0 from J; bases not matched to a gene: 5. The CDR3 contains 14 residues. Looked up from germline, CDR1 is DFQATT and CDR2 is SNEGSKA (reference sequence). Written as DNA, the CDR3 is TGCAGTGCCCTCACAGGGGTCTCTGGAAACACCATATATTTT. Protein product: CSALTGVSGNTIYF.

By frequency in the sample, this clonotype is large. V is TRBV16 and J is TRBJ1-1, with TRBD1 identical over 7 bases. Looked up from germline, CDR1 is KGHSY and CDR2 is FQNENV. This CDR3 region has 15 residues. With V trimmed by 6 bases and J by 5 bases, 12 bases remained unmatched. The CDR3 is CASSLPGGAGTEAFF. The CDR3 DNA reads TGTGCCAGCAGTCTTCCAGGGGGAGCTGGGACTGAAGCTTTCTTT.

This clonotype was recorded at least ten times. The chain carries TRBV6-1 and TRBJ2-2, with 7 bases lining up with TRBD1. CDR3 length: 14 residues. V was clipped by 3 bases and J by 4 bases; unmatched bases: 2. The germline CDR1 and CDR2 sequences are MNHNS and SASEGT. CDR3 region: CASSDWTGTGELFF. The CDR3 nucleotides are TGTGCCAGCAGTGACTGGACAGGCACCGGGGAGCTGTTTTTT.

This clonotype was recorded many times. V usage is TRBV10-3 and J usage is TRBJ2-1; TRBD2 matches at 11 bases. The CDR3 covers 16 residues. The germline gives CDR1 ENHRY, CDR2 SYGVKD. V was pared by 6 bases and J by 3 bases, with 7 bases of the junction left unmatched. CDR3 region: CAIRGQLAGGYNEQFF. The CDR3 nucleotides are TGTGCCATCAGAGGCCAGCTAGCGGGAGGCTACAATGAGCAGTTCTTC.

This clonotype was detected many times. The chain employs TRBV18 and TRBJ1-2; 8 positions match TRBD1. The CDR3 has 15 residues. Germline CDR1 is KGHSH and CDR2 is LQKENI. After removal of 0 bases from V and 0 bases from J, the junction contained 0 bases not matched to a gene. The CDR3 DNA sequence: TGTGCCAGCTCACCACCGACAGGGGCTAACTATGGCTACACCTTC. It translates to CASSPPTGANYGYTF.

This clonotype occurred many times. CDR3 protein: CASSSGLAEQFF. The CDR3 region has the DNA TGTGCCAGCAGCTCGGGACTAGCGGAGCAGTTCTTC. The chain uses TRBV7-8 and TRBJ2-1; 10 nucleotides match TRBD2. The trim removed 4 bases at V and 10 bases at J, leaving 1 base unmatched. The germline CDR1 and CDR2 sequences are SGHVS and FQNEAQ. CDR3 length: 12 residues.

This clonotype was detected only a few times. Written as DNA, the CDR3 is TGTGCCAGCAGCGAGGGACCCAGGGCGGGTGAGCAGTTCTTC. Protein sequence: CASSEGPRAGEQFF. The chain employs TRBV9 and TRBJ2-1; D may correspond to TRBD1 or TRBD2 (5 bases each). The V gene lost 3 bases and the J gene lost 9 bases, with 16 bases spanning the gap. The germline V gene has CDR1 SGDLS and CDR2 YYNGEE. This CDR3 is 14 amino acids long. Full variable domain (remainder filled in from reference TRBV9 and TRBJ2-1): DSGVTQTPKHLITATGQRVTLRCSPRSGDLSVYWYQQSLDQGLQFLIQYYNGEERAKGNILERFSAQQFPDLHSELNLSSLELGDSALYFCASSEGPRAGEQFFGPGTRLTVL.

CDR3 in amino acids: CASSPRSARDADTQYF. DNA for the CDR3: TGTGCCAGCAGCCCCCGTTCGGCTAGAGACGCAGATACGCAGTATTTT. The chain combines TRBV9 with TRBJ2-3; D remains unclear. The germline V gene has CDR1 SGDLS and CDR2 YYNGEE. Trimming left V 4 bases short and J 4 bases short, with 19 bases between. The CDR3 runs to 16 residues.

This clonotype appeared many times. The chain joins TRBV27 to TRBJ1-2, with a weak D call TRBD1 (6 bases). V was cut by 3 bases and J by 1 base, with 15 bases left in between. The CDR3 consists of 16 residues. Germline assignment: CDR1 MNHEY and CDR2 SMNVEV (reference sequence). The CDR3 bases are TGTGCCAGCAGTTTGAGCGCAGGGGCCCTTAACTATGGCTACACCTTC. It yields the protein CASSLSAGALNYGYTF.

This rearrangement joins TRBV29-1 to TRBJ2-3; 14 bases align to TRBD2. CDR1 is SQVTM and CDR2 is ANQGSEA in the germline V gene. The CDR3 loop spans 15 amino acids. The V segment lost 7 bases and the J segment 1 base; nucleotides outside the gene matches: 4. Written as DNA, the CDR3 is TGCAGCGCCGGACTAGCGGGAGGAGGCACAGATACGCAGTATTTT. This gives the protein CSAGLAGGGTDTQYF.

This clonotype has just a few counts. Given a much more abundant clone one base away, this may be a read error. Lacking the conserved final phenylalanine or tryptophan, this CDR3 likely reflects a read error. The chain links TRBV2 to TRBJ2-7; 10 positions match TRBD2. Germline lookup yields CDR1 SNHLY and CDR2 FYNNEI. The length of the CDR3 is 14 residues. V trimming: 6 bases; J trimming: 2 bases; junction bases outside the gene matches: 4. The CDR3 spells CASRSSGGAYEQYL. CDR3 nucleotides: TGTGCCAGCAGATCCAGCGGGGGGGCCTACGAGCAGTACCTC.

Concerning this clonotype: This clone may be a read error of a much larger clone one base away. The V gene is TRBV2, the J gene TRBJ2-2; D call uncertain. The CDR3 is 14 amino acids. Germline V gene lookup returns CDR1 SNHLY and CDR2 FYNNEI. The CDR3 bases are TGTGCCAGCAGTGAAATAAGGAACAGCGGGGAGCTGTTTTTT. Its protein is CASSEIRNSGELFF.

This clonotype showed up many times. The V call is TRBV5-1, the J call TRBJ2-5, with 10 bases matching TRBD2. Per germline, CDR1 SGHRS and CDR2 YFSETQ. The J segment lost 3 bases and the V segment lost 4 bases, leaving 6 bases of the junction unmatched. CDR3 length: 15 residues. CDR3: CASSLLGLAEETQYF. In DNA form, the CDR3 reads TGCGCCAGCAGCCTATTAGGACTAGCGGAAGAGACCCAGTACTTC.

As for this clonotype: This CDR3 fails to terminate in the conserved phenylalanine or tryptophan, so it likely reflects a read error. The chain is built from TRBV13 and TRBJ2-1; no definite D call. The V end was cut by 3 bases, the J end by 3 bases, with 12 bases between. CDR1 is PRHDT, CDR2 FYEKMQ, per germline (reference sequence). There are 15 residues in the CDR3. CDR3 sequence: CASSFPAEIYNEQFS. The CDR3 nucleotides read TGTGCCAGCAGCTTCCCGGCTGAAATCTACAATGAGCAGTTCTCC.

This clonotype was observed at least ten times. The chain links TRBV6-1 to TRBJ2-3; 14 bases are a match to TRBD2. Unmatched junction bases numbered 3, after V lost 10 bases and J lost 6 bases. Per the germline V gene, CDR1 is MNHNS and CDR2 is SASEGT. The CDR3 has 13 amino acids. The CDR3 reads CATRLAGGDTQYF. The CDR3, as DNA: TGTGCCACCAGACTAGCGGGAGGGGATACGCAGTATTTT.

At least ten counts were recorded for this clonotype. The rearrangement uses TRBV14 and TRBJ2-1, with 8 bases that match TRBD2. V was pared by 4 bases and J by 5 bases, with 10 bases of the junction left unmatched. From germline, CDR1 is SGHDN and CDR2 FVKESK. The CDR3 has 16 residues. CDR3 amino acids: CASSPSGAGAHNEQFF. CDR3 in DNA: TGTGCCAGCAGCCCGTCCGGAGCGGGAGCCCACAATGAGCAGTTCTTC.